The 24 T cell receptor beta chains below all came from one sample that was sequenced in a study of identical twins. TCRdb re-called the 5' RACE reads with MiXCR, one entry per CDR3 protein. In the table there are about 790,000 distinct CDR3 sequences, about 20% of which are singletons. These sequences were also reported in another study, on T cells expressing NK-cell markers.

Sequenced sample: PBMCs. These receptors were collected from a woman in her late teens or twenties in good health.

The chain couples TRBV29-1 to TRBJ2-5, with D unresolved. The CDR3 has 12 residues. Germline V gene sequence: CDR1 SQVTM, CDR2 ANQGSEA. V was trimmed by 0 bases and J by 5 bases, leaving 7 bases between them. CDR3 nucleotide sequence: TGCAGCGTTGAAGATGGTAGGGAGACCCAGTACTTC. Protein: CSVEDGRETQYF.

In its sample, this clonotype was seen a few times. The V gene is TRBV15, the J gene TRBJ1-1; D is perhaps TRBD1 (6 bases). The CDR3 extends over 13 amino acids. Germline lookup yields CDR1 LNHNV and CDR2 YYDKDF (reference sequence). V lost 2 bases and J 5 bases, leaving 9 bases between the germline ends. In nucleotides, the CDR3 is TGTGCCACCAGCAGACAGGGGTGGACTGAAGCTTTCTTT. Its protein is CATSRQGWTEAFF.

J is TRBJ2-3 and V is TRBV18; no clear D. The germline V gene has CDR1 KGHSH and CDR2 LQKENI. The CDR3 contains 15 residues. With 1 base removed from V and 3 bases from J, the gap between germline ends came to 11 bases. For the CDR3, the DNA is TGTGCCAGCTCACCACTGTCCAGAAGGACAGATACGCAGTATTTT. It translates to CASSPLSRRTDTQYF.

In its sample, this clonotype was seen a few times. This chain links TRBV6-6 with TRBJ2-1; D might be TRBD1 (5 bases). Per the germline V gene, CDR1 is MNHNY and CDR2 is SVGAGI (reference sequence). The CDR3 runs to 13 residues. Trimming stripped 2 bases from V and 7 bases from J, with 9 bases between. The CDR3, as DNA: TGTGCCAGCAGTTACGCGACAGAAAATGAGCAGTTCTTC. Protein product: CASSYATENEQFF.

The rearrangement joins TRBV12-3 or TRBV12-4 to TRBJ2-7, with 8 bases fitting TRBD1. CDR3 length equals 14 residues. The junction had 5 bases not matched to a gene; V was cut back by 6 bases and J by 1 base. The CDR3 DNA sequence: TGTGCCAGCAGGGGGACAGGCCAATCCTACGAGCAGTACTTC. Translated: CASRGTGQSYEQYF.

The chain joins TRBV5-1 to TRBJ2-3, with 12 bases matching TRBD2. CDR3 length: 16 amino acids. Germline CDR1 SGHRS, CDR2 YFSETQ. V lost 4 bases to trimming and J lost 1 base; unmatched junction nucleotides: 4. CDR3 DNA: TGCGCCAGCAGCGGGAGACTAGCGGGGGGCACAGATACGCAGTATTTT. This codes for CASSGRLAGGTDTQYF.

The chain links TRBV5-1 to TRBJ2-7; 14 positions match TRBD2. There are 16 residues in the CDR3. The ends lost 2 bases at V and 3 bases at J; junction bases unmatched: 4. Germline CDR1 is SGHRS and CDR2 is YFSETQ. CDR3 coding DNA: TGCGCCAGCAGCTTAGGCGGGACTAGCGGGGGCTACGAGCAGTACTTC. It translates to CASSLGGTSGGYEQYF.

V and J are TRBV12-3 or TRBV12-4 and TRBJ1-3; D not resolved. V was cut by 5 bases and J by 2 bases, with 7 bases left in between. This CDR3 comprises 13 residues. The CDR3, as DNA: TGTGCCAGCAGTCCATCAGCTGGAAACACCATATATTTT. Encoded protein: CASSPSAGNTIYF.

V and J are TRBV5-6 and TRBJ1-1; 7 positions agree with TRBD1. This CDR3 comprises 14 residues. V lost 4 bases and J lost 5; bases outside the gene matches: 8. Per germline, CDR1 SGHDT and CDR2 YYEEEE. The CDR3 sequence: CASSVFTGETEAFF. CDR3 in DNA: TGTGCCAGCAGCGTCTTTACAGGGGAAACTGAAGCTTTCTTT.

In this sample, this clonotype turned up many times. This chain uses TRBV9 with TRBJ2-5, with D perhaps matching TRBD2 (5 bases). This CDR3 is built from 13 residues. The V end lost 3 bases, the J end lost 3 bases, and 9 bases lay between the germline ends. CDR1 SGDLS and CDR2 YYNGEE come from the germline V gene. CDR3 amino acids: CASSARGEETQYF. Here the CDR3 DNA reads TGTGCCAGCAGCGCCCGGGGAGAAGAGACCCAGTACTTC.

This clonotype has only a few counts. The chain joins TRBV4-3 to TRBJ2-1, with 8 bases aligning to TRBD1. The CDR3 consists of 16 residues. Trimming removed 0 bases from V and 7 bases from J; junction bases left unmatched: 8. Germline loops: CDR1 LGHNA, CDR2 YSLEER. The CDR3 DNA is TGCGCCAGCAGCCAAGAATGGGACAGGTTGGTGAATGAGCAGTTCTTC. Amino acid sequence: CASSQEWDRLVNEQFF.

Only a few counts were recorded for this clonotype. V gene TRBV20-1 combines with J gene TRBJ2-1; 9 bases fit TRBD2. The germline V gene has CDR1 DFQATT and CDR2 SNEGSKA (reference sequence). The CDR3 has 14 residues. The ends lost 2 bases at V and 8 bases at J; junction bases unmatched: 7. The CDR3 loop is CSARSPTSGDEQFF. CDR3 bases: TGCAGTGCTAGATCCCCGACTAGCGGAGATGAGCAGTTCTTC.

This rearrangement joins TRBV6-1 to TRBJ1-5; D might be TRBD1 (5 bases). V shed 5 bases and J shed 1 base, with 15 bases lying between them. Germline V gene lookup returns CDR1 MNHNS and CDR2 SASEGT. The CDR3 totals 16 residues. For the CDR3, the DNA is TGTGCCAGCAGTCCCTACGGGGACGGAAGCAATCAGCCCCAGCATTTT. It yields the protein CASSPYGDGSNQPQHF.

V and J are TRBV5-8 and TRBJ2-7, with D tentatively TRBD1 or TRBD2 (5 bases each). V lost 0 bases and J 9 bases, leaving 16 bases between the germline ends. The germline V gene encodes CDR1 SGHTS and CDR2 YDEGEE. The CDR3 has 14 amino acids. The CDR3, as DNA: TGTGCCAGCAGCTTGGGATGGGACCGAGCAGGGCAGTACTTC. This gives the protein CASSLGWDRAGQYF.

The genes are TRBV10-1 and TRBJ2-7; TRBD1 might be the D (6 bases). V was shortened by 10 bases and J by 4 bases, with 11 bases between the two germline ends. The CDR3 consists of 11 residues. The germline V gene has CDR1 WNHNN and CDR2 SYGVQD (reference sequence). The CDR3: CATSTGYEQYF. The CDR3, as DNA: TGCGCCACCTCGACAGGTTACGAGCAGTACTTC.

This clonotype was picked up a small number of times. The rearrangement uses TRBV5-1 and TRBJ2-7; 7 nucleotides agree with TRBD2. V shed 0 bases and J 5 bases; nucleotides not matched to a gene: 5. The germline CDR1 and CDR2 sequences are SGHRS and YFSETQ. The CDR3 length is 14 residues. This chain's CDR3 is CASSLGLATDEQYF. The CDR3 DNA reads TGCGCCAGCAGCTTGGGACTAGCTACCGACGAGCAGTACTTC.

Only a few counts were recorded for this clonotype. The chain recombines TRBV20-1 with TRBJ2-5; TRBD2 is a possible D gene (5 bases). The germline V gene encodes CDR1 DFQATT and CDR2 SNEGSKA (reference sequence). CDR3 length: 13 amino acids. Deletions cut 0 bases from V and 11 bases from J, with 16 bases between. Here the CDR3 DNA reads TGCAGTGCTAGAGATCCCCTCGGACTCCCTCAGTACTTC. Its protein product is CSARDPLGLPQYF.

The chain is built from TRBV7-9 and TRBJ2-7, with D perhaps TRBD2 (6 bases). The germline V and J ends were trimmed by 8 bases and 9 bases, with 20 bases remaining between them. The CDR3 loop spans 13 amino acids. Germline V gene sequence: CDR1 SEHNR, CDR2 FQNEAQ (reference sequence). CDR3 sequence (DNA): TGTGCCAGCTGTCCGGACACGGAGGGTGGGCAGTACTTC. Residues: CASCPDTEGGQYF.

This chain connects TRBV5-1 to TRBJ2-3; D is perhaps TRBD2 (6 bases). V was clipped by 4 bases and J by 1 base, with 13 bases between them. The CDR3 contains 15 residues. CDR1 is SGHRS, CDR2 YFSETQ, per germline. CDR3 residues: CASSPEAGRTDTQYF. The CDR3 nucleotides read TGCGCCAGCAGCCCGGAGGCGGGACGCACAGATACGCAGTATTTT.

The chain carries TRBV29-1 and TRBJ2-3; 7 positions agree with TRBD1. This CDR3 has 13 amino acids. CDR1 is SQVTM, CDR2 ANQGSEA, per germline. Trimming cost V 7 bases and J 0 bases; bases outside gene matches: 4. Here the CDR3 DNA reads TGCAGCGCCCACAGGGGCAGCACAGATACGCAGTATTTT. Protein product: CSAHRGSTDTQYF.

The chain couples TRBV6-1 to TRBJ2-3; the match to TRBD2 covers 9 bases. The CDR3 spans 15 residues. Germline V lookup: CDR1 MNHNS, CDR2 SASEGT. The junction had 9 bases not matched to a gene; V was cut back by 7 bases and J by 4 bases. The CDR3 sequence is CASTRGGTGPDTQYF. CDR3 nucleotide sequence: TGTGCCAGCACGCGGGGGGGTACTGGTCCAGATACGCAGTATTTT.

A few counts support this clonotype. The rearrangement links TRBV12-3 or TRBV12-4 to TRBJ2-1, with TRBD1 matching over 7 bases. The CDR3 runs 15 residues. V lost 2 bases and J lost 5; bases outside the gene matches: 6. CDR3 DNA sequence: TGTGCCAGCAGTTTATTAGGACAGGCGGACAATGAGCAGTTCTTC. It encodes CASSLLGQADNEQFF.

This clonotype was detected only once. This chain connects TRBV7-9 to TRBJ2-6; the D is unclear. The V gene lost 7 bases and the J gene lost 0 bases, with 10 bases spanning the gap. The CDR3 loop spans 15 amino acids. Looked up from germline, CDR1 is SEHNR and CDR2 is FQNEAQ (reference sequence). This CDR3 is CASTPRNSGANVLTF. CDR3 bases: TGTGCCAGCACCCCAAGGAACTCTGGGGCCAACGTCCTGACTTTC. The full variable domain, rest sourced from reference TRBV7-9 and TRBJ2-6, is DTGVSQNPRHKITKRGQNVTFRCDPISEHNRLYWYRQTLGQGPEFLTYFQNEAQLEKSRLLSDRFSAERPKGSFSTLEIQRTEQGDSAMYLCASTPRNSGANVLTFGAGSRLTVL.

The table lists this clonotype with a few counts. This chain joins TRBV13 and TRBJ2-7; possibly TRBD2 for D (6 bases). Germline CDR1 reads PRHDT; CDR2 reads FYEKMQ (reference sequence). V was trimmed by 0 bases and J by 2 bases, leaving 17 bases between them. The CDR3 extends over 17 amino acids. Here the CDR3 reads CASSLGGLGDRPYEQYF. The DNA for the CDR3 is TGTGCCAGCAGCTTAGGGGGACTGGGGGATCGGCCCTACGAGCAGTACTTC.